Below, 23 T cell receptor beta chains from the same sample are listed, as sequenced in a study of metastatic and nonmetastatic thyroid tumors. All patients were treatment-naive before thyroid surgery. MiXCR re-clonotyped the PCR reads for TCRdb. The data show under 50,000 clones, with 15% to 20% seen just once and 12% to 15% held by the top ten. Sequencing was performed on tumor tissue. The receptors shown here come from a female donor with papillary thyroid cancer or a benign thyroid nodule (not recorded which). Some clones in this sample may be carry-over from other donors' samples.

This clone was counted at least ten times. The chain uses TRBV5-4 and TRBJ2-5; D gene uncertain. Germline V gene lookup returns CDR1 SGHNT and CDR2 YYREEE (reference sequence). V lost 4 bases to trimming and J lost 5 bases, with 9 bases between them. The CDR3 has 12 amino acids. DNA of the CDR3: TGTGCCAGCAGCCGTTTCCAGGAGACCCAGTACTTC. Its translation: CASSRFQETQYF.

This clone was recorded many times. The V gene is TRBV6-9, the J gene TRBJ1-4; D not certain. Germline V gene lookup returns CDR1 MNHGY and CDR2 SVAAGI. The CDR3 consists of 13 residues. V was clipped by 8 bases and J by 13 bases, with 20 bases between them. Here the CDR3 DNA reads TGTGCCAGCCCCGGGCCCGTAATGAAAAGACTGTTTTTT. Translating gives CASPGPVMKRLFF.

This clone was observed at least ten times. The chain employs TRBV24-1 and TRBJ2-1; TRBD2 aligns across 8 bases. Germline CDR1 KGHDR, CDR2 SFDVKD. The CDR3 extends over 14 amino acids. V dropped 7 bases and J dropped 1; count of bases not matched to a gene: 2. CDR3 loop: CATSRGGSYNEQFF. CDR3 nucleotide sequence: TGTGCCACCAGCCGCGGGGGGTCCTACAATGAGCAGTTCTTC.

This clone came up many times. This chain uses TRBV19 with TRBJ1-5, with D hard to call. Trimming cost V 3 bases and J 0 bases, with 6 bases left between them. CDR3 length equals 14 residues. Germline V gives CDR1 LNHDA, CDR2 SQIVND (reference sequence). CDR3 DNA: TGTGCCAGTAGTATGGACCATAGCAATCAGCCCCAGCATTTT. It translates to CASSMDHSNQPQHF.

This clone was counted a few times. This could be a read error, since a much larger clone is one nucleotide away. The chain uses TRBV20-1 and TRBJ2-1; 7 nucleotides agree with TRBD2. CDR1 and CDR2 from the germline V gene are DFQATT and SNEGSKA (reference sequence). The CDR3 contains 12 residues. The junction had 3 bases not matched to a gene; V was cut back by 3 bases and J by 7 bases. CDR3 in amino acids: CSARLAVNEQFF. The CDR3 bases are TGCAGTGCTAGGCTAGCGGTAAATGAGCAGTTCTTC.

The table lists this clone with many counts. This may come from a read error, since a much larger clone is one base off. The sample has other DNA sequences that encode this CDR3 too. The gene calls are TRBV12-3 or TRBV12-4 and TRBJ2-3, with unresolved D. V shed 1 base and J shed 6 bases, with 2 bases lying between them. The length of the CDR3 is 11 residues. The CDR3 sequence is CASSLGDTQYF. CDR3 nucleotides: TGTGCCAGCAGTTTAGGTGATACGCAGTATTTT.

This clone was counted at least ten times. The chain carries TRBV20-1 and TRBJ2-7, with 8 bases identical to TRBD2. Per germline, CDR1 DFQATT and CDR2 SNEGSKA (reference sequence). The CDR3 has 15 amino acids. V was pared by 0 bases and J by 2 bases, with 6 bases of the junction left unmatched. In nucleotides, the CDR3 is TGCAGTGCTAGAGACCCCGGGAGGGATGCCTACGAGCAGTACTTC. This codes for CSARDPGRDAYEQYF.

The V and J genes are TRBV20-1 and TRBJ2-7; D assignment may be TRBD1 or TRBD2 (5 bases each). Trimming took off 0 bases at V and 4 bases at J, with 22 bases between the two ends. The CDR3 loop spans 17 amino acids. CDR1 and CDR2 (germline): DFQATT, SNEGSKA (reference sequence). The CDR3 DNA follows: TGCAGTGCTAGAGAGGGGGTTTGGAATTGGGTATCGTACGAGCAGTACTTC. Translation: CSAREGVWNWVSYEQYF.

Concerning this clone: This clone may be a read error of a much larger clone one base away. This specimen includes other DNA sequences encoding the same CDR3. This rearrangement joins TRBV2 to TRBJ2-7, with TRBD2 matching over 9 bases. The germline CDR1 and CDR2 sequences are SNHLY and FYNNEI. V lost 7 bases to trimming and J lost 7 bases; unmatched junction nucleotides: 11. The CDR3 consists of 14 residues. CDR3 bases: TGTGCCAGCACCGAAAGACTGGCGGGGGGGGAGCAGTACTTC. This encodes CASTERLAGGEQYF.

Regarding this clone: A much larger clone is a single base away; this may be a read error. This chain connects TRBV4-3 to TRBJ1-2; D may be TRBD1 (5 bases). In germline, CDR1 is LGHNA, CDR2 YSLEER. The V end was cut by 5 bases, the J end by 8 bases, with 21 bases between. This CDR3 is 15 amino acids long. CDR3 residues: CASSDDNRARDGYTF. The DNA for the CDR3 is TGCGCCAGCAGCGATGACAATCGAGCCAGGGACGGCTACACCTTC.

This clone was recorded at least ten times. The J gene is TRBJ1-6, the V gene TRBV6-2 or TRBV6-3; D is perhaps TRBD1 (6 bases). Trimming removed 2 bases at V and 4 bases at J, with 15 bases between. This CDR3 is built from 17 residues. Germline values: CDR1 MNHEY, CDR2 SVGEGT. The CDR3 reads CASSYPPGQRYNSPLHF. Written as DNA, the CDR3 is TGTGCCAGCAGTTACCCGCCCGGACAGAGATATAATTCACCCCTCCACTTT.

This clone was seen ten or more times. This chain connects TRBV11-2 to TRBJ1-2; D not resolved. V was trimmed by 5 bases and J by 4 bases, leaving 11 bases between them. Germline CDR1 reads SGHAT; CDR2 reads FQNNGV. The CDR3 runs to 13 residues. The CDR3 loop is CASSAPWGYGYTF. The CDR3 nucleotides are TGTGCCAGCAGCGCCCCGTGGGGCTATGGCTACACCTTC. Looking up the rest from reference TRBV11-2 and TRBJ1-2 gives the full variable domain: EAGVAQSPRYKIIEKRQSVAFWCNPISGHATLYWYQQILGQGPKLLIQFQNNGVVDDSQLPKDRFSAERLKGVDSTLKIQPAKLEDSAVYLCASSAPWGYGYTFGSGTRLTVV.

This chain uses TRBV5-1 with TRBJ1-5; TRBD1 might be the D (6 bases). From germline, CDR1 is SGHRS and CDR2 YFSETQ. The V end lost 5 bases, the J end lost 0 bases, and 12 bases lay between the germline ends. The CDR3 is 15 amino acids. CDR3 in DNA: TGCGCCAGCAGTTTTGGGACAAATAGCAATCAGCCCCAGCATTTT. It is translated as CASSFGTNSNQPQHF.

The V and J genes are TRBV6-1 and TRBJ2-7; D possibly corresponds to TRBD1 (6 bases). CDR1 is MNHNS and CDR2 is SASEGT in the germline V gene. V was trimmed by 6 bases and J by 3 bases, leaving 18 bases between them. The CDR3 runs 15 residues. The CDR3 coding sequence is TGTGCCAGCAGACAGGGCTCCGGCCTGTACTACGAGCAGTACTTC. Protein product: CASRQGSGLYYEQYF.

The CDR3 loop reads CASSLLWGLNDPGELFF. DNA for the CDR3: TGTGCCAGCAGTTTATTGTGGGGCCTCAACGACCCCGGGGAGCTGTTTTTT. The chain combines TRBV27 with TRBJ2-2; a weak D match, TRBD1 (5 bases). V gave up 1 base and J gave up 6 bases, with 18 bases separating them. This CDR3 is built from 17 residues. The germline gives CDR1 MNHEY, CDR2 SMNVEV (reference sequence).

This clone was observed many times. The genes are TRBV7-2 and TRBJ2-1; D ambiguous. Deletions cut 0 bases from V and 8 bases from J, with 8 bases between. CDR1 and CDR2 (germline): SGHTA, FQGNSA. This CDR3 is 13 amino acids long. CDR3 nucleotide sequence: TGTGCCAGCAGCTTAGCGCGGTCCGATGAGCAGTTCTTC. Its translation: CASSLARSDEQFF.

This clone was counted between two and nine times. This may stem from a read error, because a much larger clone lies one nucleotide away. V gene TRBV4-1 combines with J gene TRBJ2-7; D ambiguous. This CDR3 is built from 14 residues. Germline-derived CDR1 and CDR2 are MGHRA and YSYEKL. V lost 0 bases, J lost 0 bases, and 6 bases lay in between. CDR3: CASSQDRISYEQYF. In nucleotides, the CDR3 is TGCGCCAGCAGCCAAGACAGGATCTCCTACGAGCAGTACTTC.

This clone occurred many times. The chain carries TRBV5-1 and TRBJ2-7; 7 bases match TRBD1. Trimming removed 4 bases from V and 7 bases from J; junction bases left unmatched: 11. CDR3 length equals 14 residues. The germline V gene encodes CDR1 SGHRS and CDR2 YFSETQ. Written as DNA, the CDR3 is TGCGCCAGCAGCCGGACAGGAAACCCTAGTGAGCAGTACTTC. Protein sequence: CASSRTGNPSEQYF.

In its sample, this clone was seen many times. The V call is TRBV5-1, the J call TRBJ2-3, with TRBD2 matching 7 bases. The CDR3 extends over 13 amino acids. The germline CDR1 and CDR2 sequences are SGHRS and YFSETQ. With V trimmed by 4 bases and J by 3 bases, 2 bases remained unmatched. The CDR3 spells CASSPGGTDTQYF. The DNA for the CDR3 is TGCGCCAGCAGCCCCGGGGGGACAGATACGCAGTATTTT.

With regard to this clone: Just one base apart from a much larger clone, this may be a read error. The same CDR3 arises from other DNA sequences in this sample as well. This sequence joins TRBV16 and TRBJ2-7, with 7 bases matching TRBD2. Germline V CDR1 and CDR2: KGHSY, FQNENV. The CDR3 consists of 16 residues. CDR3: CASSQNRRERSYEQYF. CDR3 nucleotide sequence: TGTGCCAGCAGCCAAAATCGGCGGGAGAGGTCCTACGAGCAGTACTTT.

Note on this clone: Germline is not matched at one junction end, which may reflect a read error. This sample includes further DNA sequences coding for the same CDR3. This chain uses TRBV3-1 with TRBJ2-5, with 12 bases lining up with TRBD2. The germline CDR1 and CDR2 sequences are LGHDT and YNNKEL (reference sequence). The CDR3 runs 16 residues. The chain's CDR3 is CASSQDLAGGQETQYF. The CDR3 DNA sequence: TGTGCCAGTAGCCAAGATCTAGCGGGGGGGCAAGAGACCCAGTACTTC.

In the case of this clone: A single base separates this from a much larger clone, so it may be a read error. The chain has TRBV7-9 and TRBJ2-3, with D uncertain. In germline, CDR1 is SEHNR, CDR2 FQNEAQ (reference sequence). Trimming removed 5 bases at V and 4 bases at J, with 7 bases between. The CDR3 totals 12 residues. In nucleotides, the CDR3 is TGTGCCAGCAGCCTTCTGTCAGATACGCAGTATTTT. Translation: CASSLLSDTQYF. Drawing the rest from reference TRBV7-9 and TRBJ2-3, the complete variable domain is DTGVSQNPRHKITKRGQNVTFRCDPISEHNRLYWYRQTLGQGPEFLTYFQNEAQLEKSRLLSDRFSAERPKGSFSTLEIQRTEQGDSAMYLCASSLLSDTQYFGPGTRLTVL.

This clone was recorded at least ten times. The genes are TRBV18 and TRBJ1-5, with TRBD1 matching over 7 bases. Trimming at V came to 2 bases and at J to 7 bases, leaving 11 bases not matched to a gene. Germline CDR1 and CDR2: KGHSH and LQKENI. The CDR3 has 16 amino acids. CDR3 nucleotides: TGTGCCAGCTCACCAACAGGGGAGAGCCCGCGGCAGCCCCAGCATTTT. This encodes CASSPTGESPRQPQHF.